This record looks at one TCR beta chain sequence and its context. Assay used: immunoSEQ multiplex PCR; TCRdb lists only in-frame clones, some missing. The sample lists over 130,000 clones, around 87% seen once, with under 6.5% in the top ten. The entry originates in a study of blood T cell repertoires in COVID-19. J was trimmed by 7 bases and V by 0 bases; bases with no gene match: 5. Germline V lookup: CDR1 LGHNA, CDR2 YNFKEQ. The CDR3 is made up of 16 amino acids. The chain links TRBV4-2 to TRBJ1-4, with 10 positions matching TRBD1. The sequence came from a human donor in a cohort sampled during active COVID-19. Material: peripheral blood. The CDR3 DNA follows: TGTGCCAGCAGCCAAGATTTCGGGACAGGGGTTGAAAAACTGTTTTTT. Amino acids: CASSQDFGTGVEKLFF.